The T cell receptor (beta chain) described here comes from a study of T cell responses to AZD1222 COVID-19 vaccine. This table comes from immunoSEQ multiplex PCR, and its TCRdb copy is limited to in-frame clones, with some not included. The sample has roughly 60,000 clones, roughly 84% seen once. The germline CDR1 and CDR2 sequences are MDHEN and SYDVKM. The CDR3 runs to 14 residues. Trimming cost V 4 bases and J 4 bases; bases outside gene matches: 4. The chain has TRBV28 and TRBJ1-5; 7 nucleotides agree with TRBD1. The source of this sequence is an adult in good health. The source was peripheral blood, collected on day 0 of AZD1222 vaccination. CDR3 DNA: TGTGCCAGCAGTTCGGGACAGCTTAATCAGCCCCAGCATTTT. This translates into CASSSGQLNQPQHF.